Sequencing of this T cell receptor beta chain was carried out in a study of cytomegalovirus exposure and HLA in healthy donors. Study background: In an earlier analysis, approximately 120 million unique TCR beta sequences were found from some 200 million T cells. Broader study findings: In an earlier analysis, productive rearrangement rates for most beta V segments clustered near 90% or 30%. Several top significant clusters appeared, in a later analysis, to be linked to common viral pathogens. TRBV6-2, TRBV6-3 and some other V segments were unresolvable in 87-base-pair reads.

About this clone: Antigen: not known.

The germline V and J ends were trimmed by 4 bases and 0 bases, with 11 bases remaining between them. From germline, CDR1 is SGHRS and CDR2 YFSETQ. The CDR3 length is 15 residues. 13 Jbeta primers and 60 Vbeta primers were used for the PCR. Clones were read by immunoSEQ multiplex PCR, and TCRdb kept only the in-frame ones, dropping some. The data show approximately 70,000 clones, with over 60% seen just once and roughly 7.2% held by the top ten. This clonotype originated in a man in his forties in good health and CMV-seropositive. This chain connects TRBV5-1 to TRBJ1-3, with D possibly TRBD1 on 5 matching bases. Sequencing was performed on PBMCs. The DNA of the CDR3 is TGCGCCAGCAGCCCGGGAGGGACCTCTGGAAACACCATATATTTT. Its translation: CASSPGGTSGNTIYF.